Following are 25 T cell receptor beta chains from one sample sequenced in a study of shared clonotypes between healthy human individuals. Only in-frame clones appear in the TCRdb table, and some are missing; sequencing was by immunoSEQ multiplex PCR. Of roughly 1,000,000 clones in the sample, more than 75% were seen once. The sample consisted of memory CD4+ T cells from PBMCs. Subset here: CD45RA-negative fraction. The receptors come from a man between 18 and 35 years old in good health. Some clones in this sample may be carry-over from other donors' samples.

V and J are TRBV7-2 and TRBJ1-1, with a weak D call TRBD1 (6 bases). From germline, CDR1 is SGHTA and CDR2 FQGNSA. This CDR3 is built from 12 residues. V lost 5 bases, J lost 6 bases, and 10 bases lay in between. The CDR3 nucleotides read TGTGCCAGCAGCCCCAGGGGTTCTGAAGCTTTCTTT. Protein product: CASSPRGSEAFF.

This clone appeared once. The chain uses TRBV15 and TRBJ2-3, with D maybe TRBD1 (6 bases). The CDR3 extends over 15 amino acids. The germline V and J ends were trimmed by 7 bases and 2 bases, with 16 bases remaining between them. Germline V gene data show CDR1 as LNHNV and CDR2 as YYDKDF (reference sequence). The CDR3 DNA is TGTGCCACCACTAAGACAGGAGTCCTCACAGATACGCAGTATTTT. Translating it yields CATTKTGVLTDTQYF.

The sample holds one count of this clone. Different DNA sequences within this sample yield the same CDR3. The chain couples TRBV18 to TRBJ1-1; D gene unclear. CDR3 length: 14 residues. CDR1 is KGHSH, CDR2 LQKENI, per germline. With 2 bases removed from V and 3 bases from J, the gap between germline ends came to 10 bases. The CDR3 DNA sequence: TGTGCCAGCTCACCAGGGGTAAGGGACACTGAAGCTTTCTTT. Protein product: CASSPGVRDTEAFF.

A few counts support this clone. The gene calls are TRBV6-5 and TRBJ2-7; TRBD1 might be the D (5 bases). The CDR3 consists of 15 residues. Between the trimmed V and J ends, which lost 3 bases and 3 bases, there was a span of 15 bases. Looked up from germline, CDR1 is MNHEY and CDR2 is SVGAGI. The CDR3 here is CASSYTGPRGYEQYF. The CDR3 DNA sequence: TGTGCCAGCAGTTATACGGGCCCTAGGGGCTACGAGCAGTACTTC.

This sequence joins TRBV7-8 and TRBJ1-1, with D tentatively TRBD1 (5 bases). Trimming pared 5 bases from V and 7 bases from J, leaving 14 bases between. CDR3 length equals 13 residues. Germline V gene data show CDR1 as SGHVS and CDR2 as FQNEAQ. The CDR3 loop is CASSPDSQIEAFF. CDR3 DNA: TGTGCCAGCAGCCCCGACAGCCAAATTGAAGCTTTCTTT. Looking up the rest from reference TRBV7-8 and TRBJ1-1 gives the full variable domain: GAGVSQSPRYKVAKRGQDVALRCDPISGHVSLFWYQQALGQGPEFLTYFQNEAQLDKSGLPSDRFFAERPEGSVSTLKIQRTQQEDSAVYLCASSPDSQIEAFFGQGTRLTVV.

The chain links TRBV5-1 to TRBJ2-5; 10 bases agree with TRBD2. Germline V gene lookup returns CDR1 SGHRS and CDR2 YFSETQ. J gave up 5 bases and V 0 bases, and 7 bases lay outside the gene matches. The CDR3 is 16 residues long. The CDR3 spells CASSLGVAGGRETQYF. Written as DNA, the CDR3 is TGCGCCAGCAGCTTGGGGGTAGCGGGAGGTCGTGAGACCCAGTACTTC.

The CDR3 here is CASTYGTVYGYTF. In DNA form, the CDR3 reads TGTGCCAGCACTTACGGGACAGTGTATGGCTACACCTTC. The V gene is TRBV6-1, the J gene TRBJ1-2, with 7 bases aligning to TRBD1. Germline CDR1 reads MNHNS; CDR2 reads SASEGT. Germline trimming cut 7 bases from V and 5 bases from J; bases unmatched to any gene: 7. The CDR3 has 13 residues.

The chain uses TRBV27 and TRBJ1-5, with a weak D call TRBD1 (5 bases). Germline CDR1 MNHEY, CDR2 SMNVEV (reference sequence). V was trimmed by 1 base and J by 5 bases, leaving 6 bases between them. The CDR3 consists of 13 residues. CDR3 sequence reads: CASSLYRHQPQHF. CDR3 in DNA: TGTGCCAGCAGTTTATACAGGCATCAGCCCCAGCATTTT.

Here the CDR3 reads CASSYGGQRGNEKLFF. CDR3 bases: TGCGCCAGCAGCTACGGCGGACAGCGGGGTAATGAAAAACTGTTTTTT. The chain employs TRBV5-1 and TRBJ1-4, with D possibly matching TRBD1 (6 bases). The germline gives CDR1 SGHRS, CDR2 YFSETQ. V lost 3 bases to trimming and J lost 4 bases, with 16 bases between them. The CDR3 has 16 amino acids.

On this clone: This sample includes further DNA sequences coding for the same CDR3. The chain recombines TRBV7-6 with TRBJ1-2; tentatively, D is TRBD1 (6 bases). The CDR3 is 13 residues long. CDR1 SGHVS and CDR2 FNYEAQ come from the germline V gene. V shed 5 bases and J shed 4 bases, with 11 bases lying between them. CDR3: CASSPGQTYGYTF. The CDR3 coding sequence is TGTGCCAGCAGCCCTGGACAGACCTATGGCTACACCTTC.

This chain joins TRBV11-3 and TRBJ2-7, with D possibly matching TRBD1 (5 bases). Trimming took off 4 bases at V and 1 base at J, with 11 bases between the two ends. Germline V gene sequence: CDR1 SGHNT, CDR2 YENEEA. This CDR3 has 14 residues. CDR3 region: CASSSDSLSYEQYF. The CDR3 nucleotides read TGTGCCAGCAGCTCAGACAGCCTATCCTACGAGCAGTACTTC.

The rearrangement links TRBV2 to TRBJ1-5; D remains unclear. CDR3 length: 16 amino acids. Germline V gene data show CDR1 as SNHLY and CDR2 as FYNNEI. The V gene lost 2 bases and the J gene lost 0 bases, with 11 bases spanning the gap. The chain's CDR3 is CASSEREQISNQPQHF. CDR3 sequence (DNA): TGTGCCAGCAGTGAAAGGGAGCAAATTAGCAATCAGCCCCAGCATTTT.

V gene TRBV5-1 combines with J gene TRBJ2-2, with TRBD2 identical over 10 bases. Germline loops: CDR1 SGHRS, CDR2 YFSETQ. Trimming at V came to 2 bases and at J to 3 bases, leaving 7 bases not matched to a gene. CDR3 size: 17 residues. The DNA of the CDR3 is TGCGCCAGCAGCTTCCAAGCGGGAGGGCCCGACACCGGGGAGCTGTTTTTT. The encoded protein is CASSFQAGGPDTGELFF.

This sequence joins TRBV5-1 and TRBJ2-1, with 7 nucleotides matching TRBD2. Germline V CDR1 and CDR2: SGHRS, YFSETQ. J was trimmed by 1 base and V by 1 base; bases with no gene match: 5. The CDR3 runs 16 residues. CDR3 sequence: CASSLTLGGSYNEQFF. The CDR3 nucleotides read TGCGCCAGCAGCTTGACCCTGGGGGGGTCCTACAATGAGCAGTTCTTC.

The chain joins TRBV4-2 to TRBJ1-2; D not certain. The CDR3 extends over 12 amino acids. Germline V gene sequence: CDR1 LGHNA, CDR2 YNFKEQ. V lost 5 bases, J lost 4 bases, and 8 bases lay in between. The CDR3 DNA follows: TGTGCCAGCAGCGACGGGATCTATGGCTACACCTTC. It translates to CASSDGIYGYTF.

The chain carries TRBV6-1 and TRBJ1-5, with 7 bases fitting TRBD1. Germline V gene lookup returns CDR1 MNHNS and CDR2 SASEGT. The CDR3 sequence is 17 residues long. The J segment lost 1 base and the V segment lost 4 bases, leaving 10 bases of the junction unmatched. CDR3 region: CASSGGRQGGSNQPQHF. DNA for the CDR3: TGTGCCAGCAGTGGGGGCCGACAGGGAGGGAGCAATCAGCCCCAGCATTTT.

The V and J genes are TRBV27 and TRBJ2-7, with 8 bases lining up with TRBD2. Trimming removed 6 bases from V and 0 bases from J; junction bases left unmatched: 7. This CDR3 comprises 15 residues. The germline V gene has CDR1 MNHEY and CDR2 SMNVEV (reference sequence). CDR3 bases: TGTGCCAGCAGAGCCCCTACTAGCGGCTCCTACGAGCAGTACTTC. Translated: CASRAPTSGSYEQYF.

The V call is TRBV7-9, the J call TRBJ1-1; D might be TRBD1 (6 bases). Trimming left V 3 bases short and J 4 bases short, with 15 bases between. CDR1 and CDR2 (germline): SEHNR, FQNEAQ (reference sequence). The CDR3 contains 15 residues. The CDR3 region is CASSFSTGQTTEAFF. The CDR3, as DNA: TGTGCCAGCAGCTTCTCGACAGGCCAGACCACTGAAGCTTTCTTT.

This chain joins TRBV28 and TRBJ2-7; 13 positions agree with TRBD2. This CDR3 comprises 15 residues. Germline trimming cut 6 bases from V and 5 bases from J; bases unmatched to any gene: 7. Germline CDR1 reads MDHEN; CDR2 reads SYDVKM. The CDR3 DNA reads TGTGCCAGCAGCCGTAGTGGGACTAGCGGGAACGAGCAGTACTTC. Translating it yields CASSRSGTSGNEQYF.

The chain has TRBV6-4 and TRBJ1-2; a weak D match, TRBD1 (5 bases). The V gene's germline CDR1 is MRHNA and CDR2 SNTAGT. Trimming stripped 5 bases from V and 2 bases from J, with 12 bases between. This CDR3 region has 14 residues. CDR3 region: CASSPQRQNYGYTF. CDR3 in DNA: TGTGCCAGCAGTCCTCAGAGACAGAACTATGGCTACACCTTC.

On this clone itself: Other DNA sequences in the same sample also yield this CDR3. The CDR3 DNA is TGTGCCAGCTCACCCGTTAGCGGCTACGAGCAGTACTTC. Translation gives CASSPVSGYEQYF. The chain carries TRBV18 and TRBJ2-7, with D possibly TRBD2 on 6 matching bases. This CDR3 has 13 residues. V was shortened by 3 bases and J by 3 bases, with 9 bases between the two germline ends. The germline gives CDR1 KGHSH, CDR2 LQKENI.

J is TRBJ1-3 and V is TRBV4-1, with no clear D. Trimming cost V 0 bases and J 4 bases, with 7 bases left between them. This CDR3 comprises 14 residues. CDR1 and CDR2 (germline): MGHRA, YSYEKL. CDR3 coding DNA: TGCGCCAGCAGCCAAGATACCCGAGGAAACACCATATATTTT. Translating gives CASSQDTRGNTIYF.

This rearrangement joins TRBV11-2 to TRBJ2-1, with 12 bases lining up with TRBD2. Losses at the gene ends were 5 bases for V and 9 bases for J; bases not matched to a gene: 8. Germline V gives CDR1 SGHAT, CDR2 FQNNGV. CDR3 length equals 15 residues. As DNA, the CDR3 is TGTGCCAGCAGCCAGAATCCTAGCGGGAGGGCTGAGCAGTTCTTC. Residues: CASSQNPSGRAEQFF.

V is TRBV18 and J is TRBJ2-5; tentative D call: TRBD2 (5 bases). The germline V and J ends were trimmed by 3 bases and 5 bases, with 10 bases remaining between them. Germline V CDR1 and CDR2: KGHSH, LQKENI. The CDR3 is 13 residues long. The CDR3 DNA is TGTGCCAGCTCACCGACGGACTTGGAGACCCAGTACTTC. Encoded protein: CASSPTDLETQYF.

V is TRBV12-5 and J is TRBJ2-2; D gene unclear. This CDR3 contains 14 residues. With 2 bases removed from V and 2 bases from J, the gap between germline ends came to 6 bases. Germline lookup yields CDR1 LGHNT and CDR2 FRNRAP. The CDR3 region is CASGLMGNTGELFF. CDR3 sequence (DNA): TGTGCTAGTGGTTTGATGGGAAACACCGGGGAGCTGTTTTTT. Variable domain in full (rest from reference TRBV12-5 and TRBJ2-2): DARVTQTPRHKVTEMGQEVTMRCQPILGHNTVFWYRQTMMQGLELLAYFRNRAPLDDSGMPKDRFSAEMPDATLATLKIQPSEPRDSAVYFCASGLMGNTGELFFGEGSRLTVL.